This entry lists 19 T cell receptor beta chains sequenced from one sample in a study of blood T cell repertoires in COVID-19. The assay was immunoSEQ multiplex PCR, and TCRdb's table has in-frame clones only and misses some. The sample lists under 400,000 clones; roughly 90% were seen once. The sample comprised PBMCs or T cells enriched from blood (not recorded which). These receptors were collected from a woman in her thirties who had been exposed to COVID-19.

The chain links TRBV5-1 to TRBJ2-3, with D tentatively TRBD2 (6 bases). This CDR3 has 16 amino acids. V was cut by 0 bases and J by 2 bases, with 13 bases left in between. Germline loops: CDR1 SGHRS, CDR2 YFSETQ. As DNA, the CDR3 is TGCGCCAGCAGCTTGGGGACATTAGCGGACACAGATACGCAGTATTTT. Translated, it gives CASSLGTLADTDTQYF. The full variable domain, its missing parts supplied by reference TRBV5-1 and TRBJ2-3, is KAGVTQTPRYLIKTRGQQVTLSCSPISGHRSVSWYQQTPGQGLQFLFEYFSETQRNKGNFPGRFSGRQFSNSRSEMNVSTLELGDSALYLCASSLGTLADTDTQYFGPGTRLTVL.

The chain employs TRBV7-3 and TRBJ2-1, with 11 bases that match TRBD2. V was pared by 8 bases and J by 4 bases, with 4 bases of the junction left unmatched. CDR3 length: 14 amino acids. The V gene's germline CDR1 is SGHTA and CDR2 FQGTGA. DNA for the CDR3: TGTGCCAGCGGGACTAGCGGAGCGTACAATGAGCAGTTCTTC. The encoded protein is CASGTSGAYNEQFF.

The J gene is TRBJ1-1, the V gene TRBV10-1; 10 nucleotides align to TRBD1. Trimming removed 7 bases from V and 4 bases from J; junction bases left unmatched: 9. The CDR3 contains 15 residues. Per germline, CDR1 WNHNN and CDR2 SYGVQD (reference sequence). CDR3 in amino acids: CASKPDRGLVTEAFF. CDR3 sequence (DNA): TGCGCCAGCAAACCGGACAGGGGGTTGGTCACTGAAGCTTTCTTT.

This rearrangement joins TRBV11-2 to TRBJ1-4, with a tentative D call TRBD1 (5 bases). This CDR3 is 15 amino acids long. The germline CDR1 and CDR2 sequences are SGHAT and FQNNGV. Trimming removed 2 bases at V and 7 bases at J, with 14 bases between. CDR3 nucleotides: TGTGCCAGCAGCTTACGCGGCAGGGTTGGTGAAAAACTGTTTTTT. Protein: CASSLRGRVGEKLFF.

CDR3 protein: CASSLGTSDSTDTQYF. DNA of the CDR3: TGTGCCAGCAGCTTAGGGACTAGCGATAGCACAGATACGCAGTATTTT. This chain links TRBV13 with TRBJ2-3, with 8 bases fitting TRBD2. This CDR3 contains 16 residues. Trimming at V came to 0 bases and at J to 0 bases, leaving 2 bases not matched to a gene. CDR1 PRHDT and CDR2 FYEKMQ come from the germline V gene (reference sequence).

The rearrangement links TRBV6-5 to TRBJ1-1; possibly TRBD1 for D (5 bases). There are 15 residues in the CDR3. Trimming removed 0 bases at V and 6 bases at J, with 14 bases between. CDR1 is MNHEY, CDR2 SVGAGI, per germline. The CDR3 loop is CASSYSSGGSAEAFF. The CDR3 DNA is TGTGCCAGCAGTTACTCGAGCGGGGGTAGCGCTGAAGCTTTCTTT.

This chain joins TRBV5-1 and TRBJ2-1; 11 bases map to TRBD2. This CDR3 region has 18 residues. V was clipped by 1 base and J by 3 bases; unmatched bases: 9. The germline gives CDR1 SGHRS, CDR2 YFSETQ. The CDR3 here is CASSLRVAGGTLYNEQFF. CDR3 DNA sequence: TGCGCCAGCAGCTTGAGGGTAGCGGGAGGGACTCTCTACAATGAGCAGTTCTTC. Using reference TRBV5-1 and TRBJ2-1 for the parts outside the CDR3, the full variable domain is KAGVTQTPRYLIKTRGQQVTLSCSPISGHRSVSWYQQTPGQGLQFLFEYFSETQRNKGNFPGRFSGRQFSNSRSEMNVSTLELGDSALYLCASSLRVAGGTLYNEQFFGPGTRLTVL.

The chain employs TRBV12-3 or TRBV12-4 and TRBJ2-7; tentative D call: TRBD1 (6 bases). The ends were cut back, 6 bases at V and 4 bases at J, with 13 bases in the middle. The CDR3 is 13 residues long. As DNA, the CDR3 is TGTGCCAGCAGGCAGACAGGCTCTTACGAGCAGTACTTC. It translates to CASRQTGSYEQYF.

This clone has just a few counts. The chain joins TRBV6-1 to TRBJ1-2; 7 nucleotides match TRBD1. V dropped 3 bases and J dropped 6; count of bases not matched to a gene: 7. The CDR3 consists of 14 residues. Germline CDR1 and CDR2: MNHNS and SASEGT. CDR3 protein: CASSDRQGVNGYTF. Written as DNA, the CDR3 is TGTGCCAGCAGTGACCGACAGGGAGTGAATGGCTACACCTTC.

This clone was detected once. The chain combines TRBV27 with TRBJ1-5; 12 nucleotides agree with TRBD1. V shed 5 bases and J 2 bases; nucleotides not matched to a gene: 10. The CDR3 totals 18 residues. Germline CDR1 and CDR2: MNHEY and SMNVEV (reference sequence). The CDR3 protein is CASSPLGTGGIGNQPQHF. The CDR3 DNA sequence: TGTGCCAGCAGTCCATTGGGGACAGGGGGCATCGGCAATCAGCCCCAGCATTTT.

V usage is TRBV28 and J usage is TRBJ2-5, with TRBD2 matching 7 bases. The ends lost 6 bases at V and 4 bases at J; junction bases unmatched: 8. Germline V lookup: CDR1 MDHEN, CDR2 SYDVKM. This CDR3 is 14 amino acids long. The CDR3 nucleotides read TGTGCCAGCAGGGCAAGCGGGATTGGAGAGACCCAGTACTTC. Translation gives CASRASGIGETQYF.

J is TRBJ2-7 and V is TRBV27; 10 bases fit TRBD2. The ends lost 2 bases at V and 7 bases at J; junction bases unmatched: 5. This CDR3 is 14 amino acids long. Germline V lookup: CDR1 MNHEY, CDR2 SMNVEV (reference sequence). The CDR3 spells CASSLTSGKGEQYF. In DNA form, the CDR3 reads TGTGCCAGCAGTTTAACTAGCGGGAAGGGAGAGCAGTACTTC.

The CDR3 bases are TGTGCCTGGAGTGTCGGGCAGGGCCCCCGAAGCAATCAGCCCCAGCATTTT. Its translation is CAWSVGQGPRSNQPQHF. This chain connects TRBV30 to TRBJ1-5, with a tentative D call TRBD1 (5 bases). This CDR3 contains 17 residues. The V gene's germline CDR1 is GTSNPN and CDR2 SVGIG (reference sequence). Trimming took 0 bases from V and 1 from J, leaving 16 bases between them.

V gene TRBV11-2 combines with J gene TRBJ1-2, with 7 positions matching TRBD1. The length of the CDR3 is 14 residues. J lost 0 bases, V lost 5 bases, and 3 bases had no gene match. Germline V gene lookup returns CDR1 SGHAT and CDR2 FQNNGV. The CDR3 sequence is CASSPGGSNYGYTF. Here the CDR3 DNA reads TGTGCCAGCAGCCCAGGGGGATCTAACTATGGCTACACCTTC.

This rearrangement joins TRBV9 to TRBJ1-3; unclear D gene. The V gene lost 1 base and the J gene lost 2 bases, with 7 bases spanning the gap. There are 14 residues in the CDR3. Germline V lookup: CDR1 SGDLS, CDR2 YYNGEE. CDR3 DNA: TGTGCCAGCAGCGTATTCCTAACTGGAAACACCATATATTTT. Translated: CASSVFLTGNTIYF.

The V and J genes are TRBV2 and TRBJ2-5; 9 bases are shared with TRBD1. The germline gives CDR1 SNHLY, CDR2 FYNNEI. This CDR3 contains 14 residues. V shed 4 bases, J shed 5 bases, and the junction held 5 bases outside the gene matches. For the CDR3, the DNA is TGTGCCAGCAGTGGACACAGGGGGCGGGAGACCCAGTACTTC. Translated: CASSGHRGRETQYF.

The chain uses TRBV15 and TRBJ1-4; possible D gene TRBD1, 6 bases. The CDR3 is 13 amino acids. The germline V gene encodes CDR1 LNHNV and CDR2 YYDKDF (reference sequence). The ends were cut back, 5 bases at V and 4 bases at J, with 8 bases in the middle. The CDR3 region has the DNA TGTGCCACCAGCCGCAGGGGTAATGAAAAACTGTTTTTT. Protein product: CATSRRGNEKLFF.

A few counts support this clone. The V and J genes are TRBV7-8 and TRBJ2-3; D is possibly TRBD2 (6 bases). Trimming removed 3 bases at V and 0 bases at J, with 19 bases between. The CDR3 length is 18 residues. Germline V gene sequence: CDR1 SGHVS, CDR2 FQNEAQ. CDR3 sequence: CASSFAGTLPFSTDTQYF. The CDR3 region has the DNA TGTGCCAGCAGCTTTGCGGGGACCCTTCCTTTTAGCACAGATACGCAGTATTTT.

The chain employs TRBV7-6 and TRBJ2-3, with D possibly being TRBD2 (7 bases). The germline gives CDR1 SGHVS, CDR2 FNYEAQ. Trimming removed 5 bases at V and 4 bases at J, with 22 bases between. This CDR3 has 17 amino acids. CDR3 in DNA: TGTGCCAGCAGCCCAAACCGAGGGGGGGTCGGTGCAGATACGCAGTATTTT. Residues: CASSPNRGGVGADTQYF.